This T cell receptor (beta chain) was documented in a study of blood T cell repertoires in COVID-19. Data came from immunoSEQ multiplex PCR; TCRdb stores just in-frame clones and leaves some out. This sample yields 150,000 to 200,000 clones, of which 80% are seen a single time; about 5.6% belongs to the top ten. What was sequenced was PBMCs or T cells enriched from blood (not recorded which). This receptor was identified in a middle-aged man who had recovered from COVID-19.

The CDR3 DNA reads TGTGCCAGCCGTCCAGATGGCAGAATGGAGACCCAGTACTTC. It encodes CASRPDGRMETQYF. This chain connects TRBV2 to TRBJ2-5; D not certain. The germline V gene encodes CDR1 SNHLY and CDR2 FYNNEI. The CDR3 is 14 amino acids. Between the trimmed V and J ends, which lost 8 bases and 5 bases, there was a span of 18 bases.